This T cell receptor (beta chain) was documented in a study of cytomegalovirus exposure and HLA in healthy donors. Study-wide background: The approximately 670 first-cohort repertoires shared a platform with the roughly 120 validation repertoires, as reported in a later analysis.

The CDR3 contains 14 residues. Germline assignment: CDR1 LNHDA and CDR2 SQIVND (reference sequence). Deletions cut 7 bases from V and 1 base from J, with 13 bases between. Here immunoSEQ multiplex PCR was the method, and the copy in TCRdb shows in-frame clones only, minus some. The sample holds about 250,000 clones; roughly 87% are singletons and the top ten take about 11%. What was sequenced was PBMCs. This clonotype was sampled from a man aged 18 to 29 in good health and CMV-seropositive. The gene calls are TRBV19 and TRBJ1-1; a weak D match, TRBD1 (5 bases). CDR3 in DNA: TGTGCCAGTAATTTCCGGGACCAGAACACTGAAGCTTTCTTT. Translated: CASNFRDQNTEAFF.